This T cell receptor (beta chain) was captured in a study of OX40 agonist ivuxolimab in advanced cancers. Regarding the study in general: Ivuxolimab, which targeted the costimulatory receptor OX40 (CD134), was an agonistic, fully human IgG2 monoclonal antibody. Intravenous ivuxolimab was administered to patients every 2 weeks at six dose levels: 0.01, 0.1, 0.3, 1.5, 3 and 10 mg/kg. Of the approximately 54 patients in dose escalation, about 20 had hepatocellular carcinoma, some 15 had melanoma, 9 had renal cell carcinoma and 9 had head and neck cancer. The dose-escalation cohort was around 84% male with a mean age of around 62 years, ranging from roughly 23 to 79. Patients were allowed to have had prior anti-PD-1, anti-PD-L1 or anti-CTLA-4 therapy, and approximately 43% of the dose-escalation patients had previously received checkpoint inhibitors. Partial responses were achieved by three dose-escalation patients, of whom one had hepatocellular carcinoma and two had cutaneous melanoma. The purpose of peripheral TCRbeta sequencing was to test whether ivuxolimab changed TCR sequence diversity and led to clonal T-cell expansion. The paper covers the monotherapy dose-escalation part of the phase I ivuxolimab trial, which included N of about 50 patients. Summary of the overall study and its limitations: The antigen specificity of the clonally expanded peripheral T cells was not determined. At doses from 0.1 to 3.0 mg/kg, clonal expansion was seen in both CD4+ and CD8+ blood T cells between baseline and week 6. Low levels of normalized T-cell clonal expansion were also seen in some patients who did not respond. In partial responders in the 0.1-3.0 mg/kg groups, normalized peripheral clonal expansion was found to be among the lowest, especially among CD8+ T cells. After ivuxolimab, more expanded clones were found on average in CD8+ T cells than in CD4+ T cells.

Comment on this clone: Its antigen has not been determined. No base-level quality is on record; no much larger clone is a single base apart.

Genomic DNA was extracted from sorted cells for sequencing of the TCRbeta CDR3 region. The immunoSEQ Assay was used to sequence the TCRbeta CDR3 regions. Here the immuneACCESS table is served through TCRdb, limited to in-frame sequences with V and J called. Missing clones are a known gap in these copies; in checked studies unresolved V genes cover under half, and the rest lacks a known reason. The sample includes 20,000 to 30,000 clones, with about nine tenths observed a single time. Roughly 50% of the sample is in the top ten clones. The CDR1 and CDR2 encoded by the germline V gene (reference sequence) are LNHNV and YYDKDF. The CDR3 numbers 15 residues from cysteine through phenylalanine. The only DNA kept is the CDR3, 45 bases in frame from the first base. V and J are trimmed by 3 bases and 6 bases, and the gene matches miss 4 bases of the junction. The trial excluded patients who had a history of autoimmune disease or who were on systemic immunosuppression. Peripheral blood for TCR sequencing was collected from all dose cohorts at baseline, on cycle 4 day 1, and on cycle 7 day 1. Samples came from an open-label, multicenter, first-in-human phase I dose-escalation trial of ivuxolimab. Adults with locally advanced or metastatic melanoma, renal cell, hepatocellular, or head and neck squamous cell carcinoma were enrolled in the trial. CD4+ and CD8+ T cells were sorted separately from peripheral blood before TCR sequencing.

This specimen consisted of CD4+ or CD8+ T cells sorted from blood, obtained in a trial of the OX40 agonist ivuxolimab. The V and J genes are TRBV15 and TRBJ2-1, and 11 junction bases match TRBD2. This sequence was found in an adult with an advanced solid tumor such as melanoma, head and neck, liver or kidney cancer. The CDR3 reads CATSRRTSGPNEQFF. The DNA sequence is as follows: TGTGCCACCAGCAGGAGGACTAGCGGGCCCAATGAGCAGTTCTTC.